Listed here are 22 T cell receptor beta chains from one sample, sequenced in a study of cytomegalovirus exposure and HLA in healthy donors. The study ran its PCR with 60 Vbeta and 13 Jbeta primers. Measured with immunoSEQ multiplex PCR; TCRdb has only the in-frame clones, and not every one. The profile shows roughly 140,000 clones, less than 85% of them singletons. Sequencing used PBMCs. The receptors were sampled from a middle-aged man in good health and CMV-seropositive.

CDR3 residues: CASSFLDGLAGGYEQYF. DNA of the CDR3: TGCGCCAGCAGCTTCTTAGACGGACTAGCGGGAGGATACGAGCAGTACTTC. The chain joins TRBV5-1 to TRBJ2-7, with 14 nucleotides matching TRBD2. The CDR3 is 17 residues long. Germline V CDR1 and CDR2: SGHRS, YFSETQ. Losses at the gene ends were 2 bases for V and 4 bases for J; bases not matched to a gene: 8.

This chain joins TRBV5-5 and TRBJ1-1, with 8 bases identical to TRBD1. V trimming: 5 bases; J trimming: 5 bases; junction bases outside the gene matches: 8. CDR3 size: 14 residues. Germline V lookup: CDR1 SGHKS, CDR2 YYEKEE (reference sequence). The CDR3 spells CASRFDRGRTEAFF. CDR3 nucleotide sequence: TGTGCCAGCAGATTCGACAGGGGCAGAACTGAAGCTTTCTTT. The full variable domain, rest sourced from reference TRBV5-5 and TRBJ1-1, is DAGVTQSPTHLIKTRGQQVTLRCSPISGHKSVSWYQQVLGQGPQFIFQYYEKEERGRGNFPDRFSARQFPNYSSELNVNALLLGDSALYLCASRFDRGRTEAFFGQGTRLTVV.

Remarks on this clone: The junction differs from germline at one of its ends, possibly a read error. This chain connects TRBV27 to TRBJ2-6; D gene unclear. The CDR3 is made up of 15 amino acids. CDR1 is MNHEY, CDR2 SMNVEV, per germline (reference sequence). The CDR3 bases are TGTGCCAGCAGTCCACAGCCCTCTGCGGCCAACGTCCTGACTTTC. Its translation is CASSPQPSAANVLTF.

The rearrangement links TRBV7-9 to TRBJ2-7, with D unclear. The CDR3 is made up of 14 amino acids. V lost 0 bases, J lost 2 bases, and 8 bases lay in between. In germline, CDR1 is SEHNR, CDR2 FQNEAQ (reference sequence). The CDR3 reads CASSLARATYEQYF. CDR3 bases: TGTGCCAGCAGCTTAGCGCGCGCGACCTACGAGCAGTACTTC.

The chain links TRBV6-5 to TRBJ1-5; D remains ambiguous. Germline V gene lookup returns CDR1 MNHEY and CDR2 SVGAGI. The CDR3 spans 14 residues. V lost 7 bases, J lost 0 bases, and 10 bases lay in between. CDR3 protein: CASNSLRSNQPQHF. The CDR3 bases are TGTGCCAGCAACAGTTTACGTAGCAATCAGCCCCAGCATTTT.

The chain combines TRBV25-1 with TRBJ2-5, with 7 bases that match TRBD1. Trimming at V came to 4 bases and at J to 4 bases, leaving 3 bases not matched to a gene. Germline loops: CDR1 MGHDK, CDR2 SYGVNS. This CDR3 region has 13 residues. The CDR3 nucleotides read TGTGCCAGCAGTGGAGGGACAGCAGAGACCCAGTACTTC. Translation gives CASSGGTAETQYF.

In its sample, this clone was seen once. The chain uses TRBV5-6 and TRBJ2-7; 8 nucleotides line up with TRBD1. Germline V gene sequence: CDR1 SGHDT, CDR2 YYEEEE. The CDR3 totals 14 residues. V was pared by 4 bases and J by 9 bases, with 12 bases of the junction left unmatched. In nucleotides, the CDR3 is TGTGCCAGCAGCCCTTGGGACAGGCCTCGCGGGCAGTACTTC. Protein: CASSPWDRPRGQYF. Based on the CDR3 plus reference TRBV5-6 and TRBJ2-7, the full variable domain is DAGVTQSPTHLIKTRGQQVTLRCSPKSGHDTVSWYQQALGQGPQFIFQYYEEEERQRGNFPDRFSGHQFPNYSSELNVNALLLGDSALYLCASSPWDRPRGQYFGPGTRLTVT.

V gene TRBV5-1 combines with J gene TRBJ2-7, with 8 bases identical to TRBD2. The CDR3 is made up of 14 amino acids. CDR1 is SGHRS, CDR2 YFSETQ, per germline. Trimming removed 4 bases from V and 3 bases from J; junction bases left unmatched: 6. CDR3 amino acids: CASSPWTSSYEQYF. The DNA of the CDR3 is TGCGCCAGCAGCCCATGGACTAGCAGCTACGAGCAGTACTTC. The full variable domain, with the rest looked up from reference TRBV5-1 and TRBJ2-7, is KAGVTQTPRYLIKTRGQQVTLSCSPISGHRSVSWYQQTPGQGLQFLFEYFSETQRNKGNFPGRFSGRQFSNSRSEMNVSTLELGDSALYLCASSPWTSSYEQYFGPGTRLTVT.

This chain joins TRBV29-1 and TRBJ2-2; D not resolved. In germline, CDR1 is SQVTM, CDR2 ANQGSEA. V was cut by 4 bases and J by 4 bases, with 13 bases left in between. CDR3 length: 14 residues. The CDR3 sequence: CSVVASLSTGELFF. CDR3 nucleotide sequence: TGCAGCGTTGTTGCTAGTCTTTCCACCGGGGAGCTGTTTTTT.

This clone was detected only a few times. The chain carries TRBV4-1 and TRBJ1-5, with unresolved D. The ends were cut back, 9 bases at V and 1 base at J, with 19 bases in the middle. The CDR3 loop spans 16 amino acids. CDR1 and CDR2 (germline): MGHRA, YSYEKL. The CDR3: CASQTFERLSNQPQHF. The CDR3 DNA follows: TGCGCCAGTCAGACGTTCGAGCGCCTCAGCAATCAGCCCCAGCATTTT.

The chain joins TRBV6-6 to TRBJ2-1; TRBD2 aligns across 7 bases. The junction had 17 bases not matched to a gene; V was cut back by 5 bases and J by 10 bases. CDR1 is MNHNY, CDR2 SVGAGI, per germline (reference sequence). The CDR3 totals 16 residues. DNA for the CDR3: TGTGCCAGCAGTACCCCCTCGGGCGGGGGACTTAGAGAGCAGTTCTTC. Protein sequence: CASSTPSGGGLREQFF.

This clone was counted once. The rearrangement uses TRBV7-6 and TRBJ2-1; TRBD2 aligns across 7 bases. J lost 7 bases, V lost 4 bases, and 22 bases had no gene match. The germline CDR1 and CDR2 sequences are SGHVS and FNYEAQ. The CDR3 is 19 residues long. As DNA, the CDR3 is TGTGCCAGCAGCTCTATAGCCGGGAGGACTAGTAGGGTGGGTAATGAGCAGTTCTTC. Translated, it gives CASSSIAGRTSRVGNEQFF.

The chain uses TRBV25-1 and TRBJ2-1; perhaps TRBD2 as D (6 bases). The germline V and J ends were trimmed by 7 bases and 6 bases, with 16 bases remaining between them. This CDR3 has 14 residues. Germline-derived CDR1 and CDR2 are MGHDK and SYGVNS. CDR3 in DNA: TGTGCCAGCACGGGGGAATGGCCCCTCAATGAGCAGTTCTTC. Encoded protein: CASTGEWPLNEQFF.

The chain links TRBV5-1 to TRBJ1-3; the D is unclear. V shed 1 base and J shed 0 bases, with 11 bases lying between them. The CDR3 loop spans 16 amino acids. Germline V lookup: CDR1 SGHRS, CDR2 YFSETQ. The CDR3 loop reads CASSLTYRISGNTIYF. DNA for the CDR3: TGCGCCAGCAGCTTGACCTATAGAATCTCTGGAAACACCATATATTTT.

The rearrangement uses TRBV28 and TRBJ1-5; 7 bases are shared with TRBD1. The CDR3 sequence is 16 residues long. Trimming at V came to 2 bases and at J to 2 bases, leaving 6 bases not matched to a gene. Germline V gives CDR1 MDHEN, CDR2 SYDVKM. The CDR3 bases are TGTGCCAGCAGTTTACCCAACAGGGGCGGCAATCAGCCCCAGCATTTT. This translates into CASSLPNRGGNQPQHF. Full variable domain (remainder filled in from reference TRBV28 and TRBJ1-5): DVKVTQSSRYLVKRTGEKVFLECVQDMDHENMFWYRQDPGLGLRLIYFSYDVKMKEKGDIPEGYSVSREKKERFSLILESASTNQTSMYLCASSLPNRGGNQPQHFGDGTRLSIL.

Only a few counts were recorded for this clone. The V gene is TRBV12-5, the J gene TRBJ2-5, with TRBD2 as a possible D gene (5 bases). This CDR3 is built from 13 residues. The germline V gene has CDR1 LGHNT and CDR2 FRNRAP. V shed 1 base and J shed 5 bases, with 8 bases lying between them. The chain's CDR3 is CASGLGPGETQYF. CDR3 sequence (DNA): TGTGCTAGTGGTTTGGGGCCGGGGGAGACCCAGTACTTC.

This chain connects TRBV9 to TRBJ2-1; D possibly corresponds to TRBD1 (6 bases). Germline-derived CDR1 and CDR2 are SGDLS and YYNGEE. V lost 0 bases and J lost 9, with 19 bases in between. The CDR3 loop spans 16 amino acids. The CDR3 nucleotides read TGTGCCAGCAGCGTAGGGGGGCCCCTGGTTGAAAGTGAGCAGTTCTTC. Translating it yields CASSVGGPLVESEQFF.

This clone is a singleton in its sample. J is TRBJ2-1 and V is TRBV19, with 9 bases matching TRBD2. Germline values: CDR1 LNHDA, CDR2 SQIVND (reference sequence). The CDR3 contains 12 residues. V trimming: 7 bases; J trimming: 7 bases; junction bases outside the gene matches: 2. The CDR3 region has the DNA TGTGCCAGTATGCGGGGGGGGAATGAGCAGTTCTTC. The encoded protein is CASMRGGNEQFF.

The CDR3 nucleotides are TGTGCCAGCAGCTTGAGGGGGAAGAACACTGAAGCTTTCTTT. Its protein product is CASSLRGKNTEAFF. The rearrangement links TRBV11-3 to TRBJ1-1; tentatively, D is TRBD1 (6 bases). The CDR3 covers 14 residues. Germline V CDR1 and CDR2: SGHNT, YENEEA. V shed 3 bases and J shed 1 base, with 9 bases lying between them.

This rearrangement joins TRBV2 to TRBJ1-5; maybe TRBD1 (6 bases). Germline-derived CDR1 and CDR2 are SNHLY and FYNNEI. The CDR3 covers 13 residues. V was trimmed by 4 bases and J by 4 bases, leaving 8 bases between them. CDR3 bases: TGTGCCAGCAGTGCGGGACAAAATCAGCCCCAGCATTTT. Translating it yields CASSAGQNQPQHF.

This chain connects TRBV23-1 to TRBJ2-2; D possibly corresponds to TRBD2 (5 bases). TRBV23-1 is an ORF; its function is uncertain. There are 19 residues in the CDR3. The V end was cut by 0 bases, the J end by 2 bases, with 19 bases between. Written as DNA, the CDR3 is TGCGCCAGCAGTCAATCACGGAGGACCCAGACCCTAAACACCGGGGAGCTGTTTTTT. As protein: CASSQSRRTQTLNTGELFF.

This rearrangement joins TRBV4-1 to TRBJ2-3, with TRBD1 matching 9 bases. V lost 2 bases, J lost 7 bases, and 7 bases stayed unmatched. The germline gives CDR1 MGHRA, CDR2 YSYEKL. The CDR3 extends over 15 amino acids. As DNA, the CDR3 is TGCGCCAGCAGCCAACTAGGACAGGGGAGGAATACGCAGTATTTT. Encoded protein: CASSQLGQGRNTQYF.